One sample yielded the 9 T cell receptor beta chains listed below, sequenced in a study of CD8+CD57+ T cells in acquired aplastic anemia. TCR beta VDJ and CDR3 profiling used genomic DNA as template. A single record per CDR3 protein comes from TCRdb applying MiXCR to the reads. The sample consists of about 400,000 distinct CDR3 sequences, 55% to 70% of them appearing once. Sequencing used sorted CD4+, CD8+, or CD8+CD57+ T cells (not recorded which) from PBMCs. All receptors derive from a human donor in good health, serving as a control.

The chain couples TRBV19 to TRBJ1-2, with D uncertain. This CDR3 region has 15 residues. The V and J ends lost 6 bases and 5 bases respectively, with 19 bases between them. Germline V CDR1 and CDR2: LNHDA, SQIVND (reference sequence). The CDR3 coding sequence is TGTGCCAGTAGAATTGAGGAGGCTCCTTTTTATGGCTACACCTTC. Translated: CASRIEEAPFYGYTF.

This chain uses TRBV7-6 with TRBJ2-5, with D possibly called TRBD1 or TRBD2 (5 bases each). Trimming took off 0 bases at V and 7 bases at J, with 18 bases between the two ends. This CDR3 has 16 amino acids. CDR1 SGHVS and CDR2 FNYEAQ come from the germline V gene. In DNA, the CDR3 is TGTGCCAGCAGCTTAGCCGGGACGGACTGGGGGAGGACCCAGTACTTC. Its translation: CASSLAGTDWGRTQYF.

J is TRBJ2-7 and V is TRBV10-3; 7 bases line up with TRBD1. This CDR3 contains 15 residues. The V gene's germline CDR1 is ENHRY and CDR2 SYGVKD. J gave up 9 bases and V 6 bases, and 17 bases lay outside the gene matches. DNA for the CDR3: TGTGCCATCAGGGCGGCGGCAGGACAGGCCTTTCGGCAGTACTTC. Its protein product is CAIRAAAGQAFRQYF.

This clonotype was seen at least ten times. The chain has TRBV19 and TRBJ2-1; maybe TRBD2 (6 bases). The V end was cut by 6 bases, the J end by 8 bases, with 29 bases between. This CDR3 is built from 18 residues. Germline V lookup: CDR1 LNHDA, CDR2 SQIVND (reference sequence). CDR3 in amino acids: CASSFTRDFQLEPDEQFF. The DNA of the CDR3 is TGTGCCAGTAGCTTTACTCGGGACTTTCAACTCGAACCCGATGAGCAGTTCTTC.

In regard to this clonotype: The DNA is omitted, as the CDR3 cannot be located on it reliably, and the CDR3 follows TCRdb's listing. The V call is TRBV7-2, the J call TRBJ1-2; TRBD1 reflects the table's D call only, with no check against the DNA. From germline, CDR1 is SGHTA and CDR2 FQGNSA. The CDR3 is 16 residues long, ends included. CDR3 sequence reads: CASTSGGYTFGSGYTF.

The chain uses TRBV20-1 and TRBJ2-1; D remains ambiguous. The germline V gene has CDR1 DFQATT and CDR2 SNEGSKA (reference sequence). The CDR3 covers 15 residues. V lost 6 bases and J 5 bases, leaving 20 bases between the germline ends. The CDR3 DNA is TGCAGTGCCCGAAGGGCCGGAGAGACCCACAATGAGCAGTTCTTC. It specifies CSARRAGETHNEQFF.

The chain couples TRBV7-2 to TRBJ1-6; the D is unclear. V was pared by 1 base and J by 13 bases, with 23 bases between. The CDR3 consists of 17 residues. Germline CDR1 SGHTA, CDR2 FQGNSA. The CDR3 loop is CASSLEGENYGYTPLHF. In DNA form, the CDR3 reads TGTGCCAGCAGCTTAGAAGGAGAGAACTATGGCTACACCCCCCTCCACTTT. The complete variable domain, with remaining parts taken from reference TRBV7-2 and TRBJ1-6, reads GAGVSQSPSNKVTEKGKDVELRCDPISGHTALYWYRQSLGQGLEFLIYFQGNSAPDKSGLPSDRFSAERTGGSVSTLTIQRTQQEDSAVYLCASSLEGENYGYTPLHFGNGTRLTVT.

This sequence joins TRBV7-9 and TRBJ1-6, with D perhaps matching TRBD1 (5 bases). Germline CDR1 is SEHNR and CDR2 is FQNEAQ (reference sequence). The length of the CDR3 is 14 residues. Trimming cost V 2 bases and J 7 bases, with 9 bases left between them. In nucleotides, the CDR3 is TGTGCCAGCAGCTTAATAGCAGGGAATTCACCCCTCCACTTT. It specifies CASSLIAGNSPLHF.

The chain is built from TRBV10-2 and TRBJ2-6; D gene ambiguous. The CDR3 is 15 residues long. The germline gives CDR1 WSHSY, CDR2 SAAADI. V was trimmed by 7 bases and J by 1 base, leaving 11 bases between them. CDR3 loop: CASILQVSGANVLTF. The CDR3 coding sequence is TGCGCCAGCATTCTTCAAGTATCTGGGGCCAACGTCCTGACTTTC.